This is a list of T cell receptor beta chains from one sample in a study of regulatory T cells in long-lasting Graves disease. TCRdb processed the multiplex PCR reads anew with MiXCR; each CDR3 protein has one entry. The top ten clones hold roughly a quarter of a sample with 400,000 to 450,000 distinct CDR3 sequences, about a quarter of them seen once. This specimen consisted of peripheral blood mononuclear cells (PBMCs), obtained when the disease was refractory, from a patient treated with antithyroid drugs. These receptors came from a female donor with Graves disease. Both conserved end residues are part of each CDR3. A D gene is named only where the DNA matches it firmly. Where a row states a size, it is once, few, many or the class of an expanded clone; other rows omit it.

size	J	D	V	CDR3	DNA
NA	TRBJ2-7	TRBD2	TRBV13	CASSRGLAGGSYEQYF	TGTGCCAGCAGCAGGGGACTAGCGGGAGGTTCCTACGAGCAGTACTTC
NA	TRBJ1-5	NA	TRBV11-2	CASSFSGKNQPQHF	TGTGCCAGCAGCTTTTCCGGGAAAAATCAGCCCCAGCATTTT
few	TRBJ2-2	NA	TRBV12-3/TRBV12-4	CASSFDSRSTLFF	TGTGCCAGCAGTTTTGATTCCAGGTCAACGCTGTTTTTT
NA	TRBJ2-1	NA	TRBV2	CASSDSRLSDEQFF	TGTGCCAGCAGTGATTCACGGTTGTCTGATGAGCAGTTCTTC
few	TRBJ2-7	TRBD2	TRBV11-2	CASSKGPRGGSSEQYF	TGCGCCAGCAGCAAAGGGCCCCGCGGCGGGAGTTCCGAGCAGTACTTC
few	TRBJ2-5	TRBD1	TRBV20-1	CSASALTGGETQYF	TGCAGTGCTAGTGCGCTAACAGGGGGGGAGACCCAGTACTTC
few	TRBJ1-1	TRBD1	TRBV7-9	CASKPSSGGYTEAFF	TGTGCCAGCAAGCCCTCTTCAGGGGGTTACACTGAAGCTTTCTTT
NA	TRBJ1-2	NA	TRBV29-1	CSVGEQNPTYGYTF	TGCAGCGTTGGAGAACAGAACCCAACCTATGGCTACACCTTC
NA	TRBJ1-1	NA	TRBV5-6	CASSLAGEGLGAFF	TGTGCCAGCAGCTTGGCAGGGGAAGGCCTAGGAGCTTTCTTT
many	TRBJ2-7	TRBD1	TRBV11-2	CASSLARGQGYEQYF	TGTGCCAGCAGCTTAGCGAGGGGGCAGGGGTACGAGCAGTACTTC
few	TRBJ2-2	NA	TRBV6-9	CASSYSHPNTGELFF	TGTGCCAGCAGTTACTCCCACCCGAACACCGGGGAGCTGTTTTTT
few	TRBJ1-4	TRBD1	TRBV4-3	CASSPRGNPNEKLFF	TGCGCCAGCAGCCCCAGGGGGAATCCTAATGAAAAACTGTTTTTT
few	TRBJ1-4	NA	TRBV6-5	CASSYRTSFF	TGTGCCAGCAGTTACCGGACTTCTTTTTTT
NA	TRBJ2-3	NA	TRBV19	CASSWGAGPTDTQYF	TGTGCCAGTAGTTGGGGGGCGGGACCCACAGATACGCAGTATTTT
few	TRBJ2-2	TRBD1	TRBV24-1	CATGPGGNTGELFF	TGTGCCACCGGACCAGGGGGCAACACCGGGGAGCTGTTTTTT
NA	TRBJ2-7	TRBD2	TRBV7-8	CASSIRVAGDYEQYF	TGTGCCAGCAGCATCCGGGTAGCGGGAGACTACGAGCAGTACTTC
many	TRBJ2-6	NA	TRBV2	CASMKEPSGANVLTF	TGTGCCAGCATGAAGGAGCCTTCCGGGGCCAACGTCCTGACTTTC
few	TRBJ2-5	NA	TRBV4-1	CASSQGGTIPGETQYF	TGCGCCAGCAGCCAAGGCGGGACCATCCCGGGCGAGACCCAGTACTTC
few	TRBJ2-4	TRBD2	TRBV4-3	CASSQGSGPGNIQYF	TGCGCCAGCAGCCAGGGTAGCGGGCCGGGGAACATTCAGTACTTC
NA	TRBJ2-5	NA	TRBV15	CATSRPDGTETQYF	TGTGCCACCAGCAGGCCCGATGGGACCGAGACCCAGTACTTC
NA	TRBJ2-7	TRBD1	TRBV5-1	CASSLRTGSGYEQYF	TGCGCCAGCAGCTTACGGACAGGCTCGGGGTACGAGCAGTACTTC
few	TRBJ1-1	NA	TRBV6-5	CASSSKKRTEAFF	TGTGCCAGCAGTTCGAAAAAAAGGACTGAAGCTTTCTTT
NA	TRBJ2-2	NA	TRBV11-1	CASSLRRNTGELFF	TGTGCCAGCAGCTTGAGGCGGAACACCGGGGAGCTGTTTTTT
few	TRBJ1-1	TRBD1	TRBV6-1	CASRETGKNTEAFF	TGTGCCAGCAGGGAGACAGGGAAGAACACTGAAGCTTTCTTT
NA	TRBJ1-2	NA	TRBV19	CASTGGRGYGYTF	TGTGCCAGTACTGGGGGCAGGGGCTATGGCTACACCTTC
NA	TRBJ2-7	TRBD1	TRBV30	CAWSPPFTDRVGEQYF	TGTGCCTGGAGTCCACCCTTCACTGACAGGGTAGGCGAGCAGTACTTC
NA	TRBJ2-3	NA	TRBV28	CASSLTGSTDTQYF	TGTGCCAGCAGTTTGACAGGTAGCACAGATACGCAGTATTTT
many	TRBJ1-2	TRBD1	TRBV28	CASSLPGTGGGYGYTF	TGTGCCAGCAGTTTGCCCGGGACAGGGGGCGGCTATGGCTACACCTTC
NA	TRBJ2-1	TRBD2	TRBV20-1	CSASVLAAHEQFF	TGCAGTGCTAGCGTACTAGCGGCCCATGAGCAGTTCTTC
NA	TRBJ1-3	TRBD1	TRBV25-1	CASRDRGHWGNTIYF	TGTGCCAGCAGAGACAGGGGGCATTGGGGAAACACCATATATTTT
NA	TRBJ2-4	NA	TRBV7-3	CASSLASTGDYIQYF	TGTGCCAGCAGCTTAGCATCGACCGGGGACTACATTCAGTACTTC
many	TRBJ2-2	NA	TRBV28	CASSFLGGGYTGELFF	TGTGCCAGCAGTTTTCTTGGGGGAGGATACACCGGGGAGCTGTTTTTT
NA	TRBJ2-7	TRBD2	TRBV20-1	CSARDQTSGSHEQYF	TGCAGTGCTAGAGATCAAACTAGCGGGAGTCACGAGCAGTACTTC
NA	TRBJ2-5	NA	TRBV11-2	CASGLGGVETQYF	TGTGCCAGCGGTCTGGGGGGAGTGGAGACCCAGTACTTC
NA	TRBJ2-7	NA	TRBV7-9	CASRAFGGFIPYEQYF	TGTGCCAGCAGGGCATTCGGAGGCTTTATTCCCTACGAGCAGTACTTC
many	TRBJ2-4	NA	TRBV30	CAWSVGNIQYF	TGTGCCTGGAGTGTCGGAAACATTCAGTACTTC
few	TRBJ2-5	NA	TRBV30	CAWNPGRQETQYF	TGTGCCTGGAACCCGGGCAGGCAAGAGACCCAGTACTTC
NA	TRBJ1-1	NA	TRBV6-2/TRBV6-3	CASSHGREAFF	TGTGCCAGCAGTCACGGACGGGAAGCTTTCTTT
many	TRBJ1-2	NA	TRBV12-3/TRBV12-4	CASSFNGRTTIYGYTF	TGTGCCAGCAGTTTTAACGGGCGGACGACTATCTATGGCTACACCTTC
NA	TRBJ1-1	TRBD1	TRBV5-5	CASSFPDRGLMNTEASF	TGTGCCAGCAGCTTTCCGGACAGGGGGCTAATGAACACTGAAGCTTCCTTT
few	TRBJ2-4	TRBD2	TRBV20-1	CSADGLAGENIQYF	TGCAGTGCTGATGGACTAGCGGGAGAAAACATTCAGTACTTC
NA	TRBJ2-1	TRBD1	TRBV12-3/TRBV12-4	CASSRTGGYNEQFF	TGTGCCAGCAGTAGGACAGGGGGCTACAATGAGCAGTTCTTC
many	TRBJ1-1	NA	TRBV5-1	CASSLGGGNTEAFF	TGTGCCAGCAGCTTAGGGGGGGGGAACACTGAAGCTTTCTTT
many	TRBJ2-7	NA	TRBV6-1	CASSPRGRPLHEQYF	TGTGCCAGCAGCCCCAGAGGGAGACCCCTCCACGAGCAGTACTTC
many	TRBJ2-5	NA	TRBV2	CASSDTGKETQYF	TGTGCCAGCAGTGATACAGGGAAAGAGACCCAGTACTTC
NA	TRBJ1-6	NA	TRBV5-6	CASRIGGGPNSPLHF	TGTGCCAGCAGGATTGGGGGGGGTCCAAATTCACCCCTCCACTTT
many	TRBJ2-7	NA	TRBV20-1	CSAREWRDTNYEQYF	TGCAGTGCTAGAGAATGGCGGGACACTAACTACGAGCAGTACTTC
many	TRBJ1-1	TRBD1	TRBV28	CASSTNRGPLRNTEAFF	TGTGCCAGCAGTACTAACAGGGGACCCCTAAGGAACACTGAAGCTTTCTTT
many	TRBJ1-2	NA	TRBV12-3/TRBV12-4	CASSLAGVANYGYTF	TGTGCCAGCAGTTTAGCAGGGGTCGCTAACTATGGCTACACCTTC
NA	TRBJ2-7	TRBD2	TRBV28	CASRGLAGASSYEQYF	TGTGCCAGCAGGGGACTAGCGGGGGCAAGCTCCTACGAGCAGTACTTC
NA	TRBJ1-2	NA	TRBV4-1	CASSPTRGTDYGYTF	TGCGCCAGCAGCCCAACCAGGGGAACTGACTATGGCTACACCTTC
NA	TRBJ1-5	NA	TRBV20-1	CSATQGSGCSNQPQHF	TGCAGTGCTACCCAAGGATCAGGGTGTAGCAATCAGCCCCAGCATTTT